These 23 T cell receptor beta chains share one sample of origin, sequenced in a study of blood T cell repertoires in COVID-19. Profiled with immunoSEQ multiplex PCR; TCRdb holds only in-frame clones, not every one. The sample lists roughly 260,000 clones; around nine tenths were seen once. The sample consisted of peripheral blood. The origin of the receptors is a man in his forties who had recovered from COVID-19.

V is TRBV9 and J is TRBJ2-1, with 14 positions matching TRBD2. The ends lost 0 bases at V and 8 bases at J; junction bases unmatched: 13. CDR3 length equals 19 residues. Germline V CDR1 and CDR2: SGDLS, YYNGEE. CDR3 nucleotide sequence: TGTGCCAGCAGCGTAGGGCGAGGTGGGGGACTAGCGGGAGCGGATGAGCAGTTCTTC. It encodes CASSVGRGGGLAGADEQFF.

This sequence joins TRBV4-1 and TRBJ2-1, with 12 bases fitting TRBD2. J gave up 9 bases and V 0 bases, and 6 bases lay outside the gene matches. The germline CDR1 and CDR2 sequences are MGHRA and YSYEKL. The CDR3 consists of 16 residues. The CDR3 bases are TGCGCCAGCAGCCAAGATCGGCTAGCGGGAGGGGGTGAGCAGTTCTTC. Translation: CASSQDRLAGGGEQFF.

The chain couples TRBV14 to TRBJ2-7; a possible D gene is TRBD2 (7 bases). This CDR3 has 14 residues. The germline gives CDR1 SGHDN, CDR2 FVKESK. V was trimmed by 8 bases and J by 0 bases, leaving 14 bases between them. The CDR3, as DNA: TGTGCCAGCGCGAGGGGGGGACTCTCCTACGAGCAGTACTTC. Encoded protein: CASARGGLSYEQYF. Variable domain in full (rest from reference TRBV14 and TRBJ2-7): EAGVTQFPSHSVIEKGQTVTLRCDPISGHDNLYWYRRVMGKEIKFLLHFVKESKQDESGMPNNRFLAERTGGTYSTLKVQPAELEDSGVYFCASARGGLSYEQYFGPGTRLTVT.

V and J are TRBV6-1 and TRBJ1-4; no reliable D call. Germline assignment: CDR1 MNHNS and CDR2 SASEGT. The CDR3 is 12 amino acids. V shed 3 bases and J shed 11 bases, with 10 bases lying between them. The CDR3, as DNA: TGTGCCAGCAGTGACACCCAGAGGAAACTGTTTTTT. Encoded protein: CASSDTQRKLFF.

The gene calls are TRBV4-2 and TRBJ2-3; 8 nucleotides align to TRBD2. The CDR3 length is 18 residues. With V trimmed by 0 bases and J by 1 base, 9 bases remained unmatched. Germline assignment: CDR1 LGHNA and CDR2 YNFKEQ. CDR3 bases: TGTGCCAGCAGCCAAGAGCCCACCACTAGCGGCCGCACAGATACGCAGTATTTT. Protein: CASSQEPTTSGRTDTQYF.

The CDR3 reads CATSDAGQPSYNEQFF. The CDR3, as DNA: TGTGCCACCAGTGATGCGGGACAGCCCTCCTACAATGAGCAGTTCTTC. This chain uses TRBV24-1 with TRBJ2-1; D possibly corresponds to TRBD1 (7 bases). CDR3 length: 16 residues. Trimming removed 3 bases from V and 0 bases from J, with 11 bases in between. The germline gives CDR1 KGHDR, CDR2 SFDVKD.

This chain links TRBV25-1 with TRBJ2-3; 10 bases line up with TRBD1. CDR3 length: 13 amino acids. V lost 6 bases to trimming and J lost 8 bases; unmatched junction nucleotides: 5. Germline values: CDR1 MGHDK, CDR2 SYGVNS. The CDR3 protein is CASRFDRGPTQYF. In DNA, the CDR3 is TGTGCCAGCAGGTTCGACAGGGGGCCTACGCAGTATTTT.

The J gene is TRBJ2-7, the V gene TRBV19; no definite D call. This CDR3 has 14 residues. V gave up 4 bases and J gave up 0 bases, with 10 bases separating them. Germline CDR1 reads LNHDA; CDR2 reads SQIVND (reference sequence). The CDR3 DNA sequence: TGTGCCAGTAGTACCGAAATGAGCTCCTACGAGCAGTACTTC. This gives the protein CASSTEMSSYEQYF.

This clone was counted only a few times. The rearrangement joins TRBV6-1 to TRBJ1-6; no clear D gene. Germline CDR1 MNHNS, CDR2 SASEGT. Between the trimmed V and J ends, which lost 2 bases and 7 bases, there was a span of 6 bases. This CDR3 comprises 13 residues. The CDR3: CASSENENSPLHF. CDR3 nucleotides: TGTGCCAGCAGTGAAAATGAGAATTCACCCCTCCACTTT.

The CDR3 sequence: CASSITGTGVGEQYF. The CDR3 DNA is TGTGCCAGTAGTATCACAGGGACAGGGGTCGGGGAGCAGTACTTC. The genes are TRBV19 and TRBJ2-7; TRBD1 agrees at 10 bases. The CDR3 is 15 residues long. The V gene's germline CDR1 is LNHDA and CDR2 SQIVND (reference sequence). Unmatched junction bases numbered 9, after V lost 3 bases and J lost 7 bases.

As for this clone: The sample has other DNA sequences that encode this CDR3 too. This rearrangement joins TRBV7-9 to TRBJ2-7; tentatively, D is TRBD2 (5 bases). Looked up from germline, CDR1 is SEHNR and CDR2 is FQNEAQ (reference sequence). V shed 5 bases and J shed 1 base, with 6 bases lying between them. This CDR3 is 12 amino acids long. The CDR3 spells CASSPGSYEQYF. The CDR3 DNA reads TGTGCCAGCAGCCCGGGATCCTACGAGCAGTACTTC.

The CDR3 DNA follows: TGTGCTAGTGGTTTGGAAGGACTAGCGGCCGGCGAGCAGTACTTC. It is translated as CASGLEGLAAGEQYF. V is TRBV12-5 and J is TRBJ2-7, with 10 bases lining up with TRBD2. The V gene's germline CDR1 is LGHNT and CDR2 FRNRAP. The CDR3 runs 15 residues. With V trimmed by 1 base and J by 6 bases, 6 bases remained unmatched.

V gene TRBV7-9 combines with J gene TRBJ2-7; 12 bases align to TRBD1. From germline, CDR1 is SEHNR and CDR2 FQNEAQ (reference sequence). The CDR3 consists of 14 residues. V was pared by 5 bases and J by 6 bases, with 5 bases of the junction left unmatched. CDR3 bases: TGTGCCAGCAGCCTCGGGACAGGGGGCTCCGAGCAGTACTTC. Amino acid sequence: CASSLGTGGSEQYF.

J is TRBJ1-4 and V is TRBV2; TRBD1 matches 7 bases. The CDR3 loop spans 15 amino acids. In germline, CDR1 is SNHLY, CDR2 FYNNEI. Trimming cost V 3 bases and J 5 bases; bases outside gene matches: 6. CDR3 in DNA: TGTGCCAGCAGTGAGGGCGGGACAGCAAATGAAAAACTGTTTTTT. It encodes CASSEGGTANEKLFF.

This clone showed up just once. V and J are TRBV6-7 and TRBJ2-1; no definite D call. TRBV6-7 has ORF status, its function being uncertain. The CDR3 contains 15 residues. V was clipped by 2 bases and J by 8 bases, with 16 bases between them. The CDR3 region has the DNA TGTGCCAGCAGTTACGATCCCACACTAAAACATGAGCAGTTCTTC. Encoded protein: CASSYDPTLKHEQFF.

This sequence joins TRBV30 and TRBJ2-2, with 11 bases that match TRBD1. The CDR3 runs 17 residues. Germline V gene lookup returns CDR1 GTSNPN and CDR2 SVGIG (reference sequence). The V and J ends lost 4 bases and 2 bases, in that order; junction bases with no gene match: 9. The CDR3 loop reads CAWTKLGTGGNTGELFF. CDR3 sequence (DNA): TGTGCCTGGACCAAGCTTGGGACAGGGGGAAACACCGGGGAGCTGTTTTTT.

The J gene is TRBJ2-1, the V gene TRBV5-1, with 9 bases identical to TRBD2. The CDR3 runs 14 residues. V lost 4 bases to trimming and J lost 5 bases; unmatched junction nucleotides: 4. CDR1 and CDR2 (germline): SGHRS, YFSETQ. The CDR3 sequence is CASSGLAFHNEQFF. The DNA of the CDR3 is TGCGCCAGCAGCGGACTAGCGTTTCACAATGAGCAGTTCTTC. Drawing the rest from reference TRBV5-1 and TRBJ2-1, the complete variable domain is KAGVTQTPRYLIKTRGQQVTLSCSPISGHRSVSWYQQTPGQGLQFLFEYFSETQRNKGNFPGRFSGRQFSNSRSEMNVSTLELGDSALYLCASSGLAFHNEQFFGPGTRLTVL.

The chain couples TRBV11-2 to TRBJ2-3, with 11 bases identical to TRBD2. The CDR3 extends over 18 amino acids. Germline V gene data show CDR1 as SGHAT and CDR2 as FQNNGV. V lost 0 bases, J lost 2 bases, and 7 bases stayed unmatched. CDR3 region: CASSLDRLAGIFTDTQYF. The CDR3 nucleotides read TGTGCCAGCAGCTTAGATCGACTAGCGGGGATATTCACAGATACGCAGTATTTT.

The chain combines TRBV5-6 with TRBJ1-2, with a possible D match to TRBD1 (5 bases). Germline assignment: CDR1 SGHDT and CDR2 YYEEEE. The CDR3 runs 16 residues. V was shortened by 0 bases and J by 3 bases, with 15 bases between the two germline ends. CDR3 coding DNA: TGTGCCAGCAGCTTGGTAGGGCAGGGAACGGACTATGGCTACACCTTC. It codes for CASSLVGQGTDYGYTF.

About this clone itself: Germline and junction disagree at one end, which may indicate a read error. This chain connects TRBV9 to TRBJ2-5; a possible D gene is TRBD1 (6 bases). CDR1 and CDR2 from the germline V gene are SGDLS and YYNGEE. This CDR3 has 14 residues. As DNA, the CDR3 is TGTGCCAGCAGCGTAGCTTGGGGGCAAGGGACCCAGTACTTC. Its protein product is CASSVAWGQGTQYF.

The chain combines TRBV30 with TRBJ1-4; D uncertain. V dropped 1 base and J dropped 4 bases, with 19 bases sitting between them. The germline V gene encodes CDR1 GTSNPN and CDR2 SVGIG (reference sequence). The CDR3 spans 17 residues. For the CDR3, the DNA is TGTGCCTGGAGTGGCCAGAAGTCAGGTATAGTTAATGAAAAACTGTTTTTT. Its translation: CAWSGQKSGIVNEKLFF. Combining the CDR3 with reference TRBV30 and TRBJ1-4 gives the whole variable domain SQTIHQWPATLVQPVGSPLSLECTVEGTSNPNLYWYRQAAGRGLQLLFYSVGIGQISSEVPQNLSASRPQDRQFILSSKKLLLSDSGFYLCAWSGQKSGIVNEKLFFGSGTQLSVL.

This chain joins TRBV13 and TRBJ1-6; D not resolved. V gave up 6 bases and J gave up 5 bases, with 14 bases separating them. CDR3 length: 15 amino acids. CDR1 and CDR2 from the germline V gene are PRHDT and FYEKMQ (reference sequence). CDR3 sequence reads: CASRNTFPDNSPLHF. The CDR3 bases are TGTGCCAGCAGGAACACATTCCCTGATAATTCACCCCTCCACTTT.

The J gene is TRBJ2-1, the V gene TRBV20-1; TRBD2 might be the D (5 bases). The CDR3 is made up of 11 amino acids. The germline CDR1 and CDR2 sequences are DFQATT and SNEGSKA (reference sequence). V was shortened by 3 bases and J by 12 bases, with 12 bases between the two germline ends. The CDR3 sequence is CSASVGVGQFF. In DNA, the CDR3 is TGCAGTGCTAGTGTCGGGGTGGGGCAGTTCTTC.